This T cell receptor (beta chain) is from a study of human T cells and chemical hapten exposure. From germline, CDR1 is SGHRS and CDR2 YFSETQ. V was cut by 2 bases and J by 6 bases, with 3 bases left in between. The CDR3 consists of 11 residues. This clonotype has a handful of counts. Authors' processing steps: With a range of roughly 20,000 to 750,000, the median per sample was 95,638 TCRs. One entry per CDR3 protein, called by TCRdb with MiXCR from the RACE reads. TCRdb's processing, not the authors', yielded these V and J calls. This sample carries approximately 160,000 distinct CDR3 sequences, 25% to 35% of them seen once, and the ten largest clones take 2.1%. Time point reported: patch test 3, about 24 weeks after DPC sensitization. Regarding treatment: therapeutic diphenylcyclopropenone sensitization with weekly scalp DPC. Blood collection took place prior to placing each patch test.

This sequence joins TRBV5-1 and TRBJ2-1; D gene uncertain. The receptor was derived from a woman aged 18-35 years with alopecia areata. Some clones in this sample may be carry-over from other donors' samples. The source was whole blood, collected in connection with sensitization to the hapten diphenylcyclopropenone (DPC). The CDR3 DNA follows: TGCGCCAGCAGCTTCGCCAATGAGCAGTTCTTC. It codes for CASSFANEQFF.